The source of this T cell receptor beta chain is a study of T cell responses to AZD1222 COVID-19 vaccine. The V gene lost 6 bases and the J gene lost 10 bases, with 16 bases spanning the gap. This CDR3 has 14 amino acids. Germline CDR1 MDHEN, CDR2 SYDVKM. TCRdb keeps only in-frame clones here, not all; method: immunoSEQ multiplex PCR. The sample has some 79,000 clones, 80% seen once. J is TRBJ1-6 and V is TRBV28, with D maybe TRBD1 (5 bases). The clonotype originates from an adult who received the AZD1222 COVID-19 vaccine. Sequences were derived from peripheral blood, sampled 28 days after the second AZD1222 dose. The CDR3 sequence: CASRARGEASPLHF. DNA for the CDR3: TGTGCCAGCAGGGCAAGGGGCGAAGCGTCACCCCTCCACTTT.